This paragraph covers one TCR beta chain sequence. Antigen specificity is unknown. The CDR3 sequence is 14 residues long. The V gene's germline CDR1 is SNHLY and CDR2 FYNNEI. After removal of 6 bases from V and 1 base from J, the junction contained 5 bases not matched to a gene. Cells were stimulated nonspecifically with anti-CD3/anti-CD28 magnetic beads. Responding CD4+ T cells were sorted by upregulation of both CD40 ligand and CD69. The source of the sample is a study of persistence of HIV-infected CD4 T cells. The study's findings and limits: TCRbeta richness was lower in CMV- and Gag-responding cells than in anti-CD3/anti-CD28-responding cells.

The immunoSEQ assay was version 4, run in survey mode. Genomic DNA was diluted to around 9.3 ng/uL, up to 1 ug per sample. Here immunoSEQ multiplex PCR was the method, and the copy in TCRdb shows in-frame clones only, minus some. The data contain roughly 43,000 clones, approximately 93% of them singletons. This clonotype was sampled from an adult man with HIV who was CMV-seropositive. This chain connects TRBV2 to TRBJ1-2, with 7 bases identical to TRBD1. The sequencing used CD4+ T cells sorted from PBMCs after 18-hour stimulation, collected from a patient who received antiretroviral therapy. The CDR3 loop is CASRTDRVNYGYTF. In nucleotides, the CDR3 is TGTGCCAGCAGGACCGACAGGGTTAACTATGGCTACACCTTC.